Listed below are T cell receptor beta chains from one sample, sequenced in a study of long-term antiretroviral therapy in people with HIV. Only in-frame clones appear in the TCRdb table, and some are missing; sequencing was by immunoSEQ multiplex PCR. The table shows 20,000 to 25,000 clones, with around 79% occurring only once. The sample consisted of unsorted PBMCs, taken 0.3 years after starting antiretroviral therapy. The source is a man aged 50 or older with HIV. CDR3s include the opening cysteine and the closing phenylalanine or tryptophan. The D gene is left open where the match is weak. Clone size is stated in some rows and not others, as once, few, many or a class when expanded.

v_call: TRBV30; j_call: TRBJ2-5; clone_size: .; d_call: .; cdr3_nt: TGTGCCTGGAGGGAGGGGGGCGGCGAGACCCAGTACTTC; cdr3_aa: CAWREGGGETQYF
v_call: TRBV7-9; j_call: TRBJ2-5; clone_size: .; d_call: TRBD1; cdr3_nt: TGTGCCAGCAGCTTAGCGGACAGGGGAATCGGGCAGTACTTC; cdr3_aa: CASSLADRGIGQYF
v_call: TRBV7-2; j_call: TRBJ2-7; clone_size: once; d_call: TRBD2; cdr3_nt: TGTGCCAGCAGCTTAACGGGGGGGGAGTCCTACGAGCAGTACTTC; cdr3_aa: CASSLTGGESYEQYF
v_call: TRBV21-1; j_call: TRBJ2-7; clone_size: few; d_call: .; cdr3_nt: TGTGCCAGCAGCAACACTCCAGGTGGAGGCGGGAGTCTGACCTACGAGCAGTACTTC; cdr3_aa: CASSNTPGGGGSLTYEQYF
v_call: TRBV27; j_call: TRBJ2-5; clone_size: .; d_call: TRBD2; cdr3_nt: TGTGCCAGCAGTTTATCCCCGGGCACCCGGGAGGGAGAGACCCAGTACTTC; cdr3_aa: CASSLSPGTREGETQYF
v_call: TRBV5-1; j_call: TRBJ2-7; clone_size: .; d_call: TRBD2; cdr3_nt: TGCGCCAGCAGCTTCCGGGACGGCGGGGGCGAGCAGTACTTC; cdr3_aa: CASSFRDGGGEQYF
v_call: TRBV6-4; j_call: TRBJ2-2; clone_size: .; d_call: TRBD2; cdr3_nt: TGTGCCAGCAGTGATCGACTAGCGGGAGACACCGGGGAGCTGTTTTTT; cdr3_aa: CASSDRLAGDTGELFF
v_call: TRBV10-3; j_call: TRBJ2-5; clone_size: .; d_call: .; cdr3_nt: TGTGCCATCAGCGACTATCCGGGACAAGAAGAGACCCAGTACTTC; cdr3_aa: CAISDYPGQEETQYF
v_call: TRBV10-3; j_call: TRBJ2-5; clone_size: .; d_call: TRBD2; cdr3_nt: TGTGCCGCAGGGGAGCGGGGGCCCCAAGAGACCCAGTACTTC; cdr3_aa: CAAGERGPQETQYF
v_call: TRBV28; j_call: TRBJ1-5; clone_size: .; d_call: .; cdr3_nt: TGTGCCAGCAGTTTTTTCAAAGGTTTTAATCAGCCCCAGCATTTT; cdr3_aa: CASSFFKGFNQPQHF
v_call: TRBV6-5; j_call: TRBJ1-6; clone_size: .; d_call: TRBD1; cdr3_nt: TGTGCCAGCCACTCGACAGGGCAATCACCCCTCCACTTT; cdr3_aa: CASHSTGQSPLHF
v_call: TRBV10-3; j_call: TRBJ2-7; clone_size: once; d_call: .; cdr3_nt: TGTGCCAGCAGTTACTCGGGGAGTGGCGAGCAGTACTTC; cdr3_aa: CASSYSGSGEQYF
v_call: TRBV18; j_call: TRBJ1-1; clone_size: .; d_call: TRBD1; cdr3_nt: TGTGCCAGCTCACCTTGGAAGGGCTCGGGACAGGGTTTTTCTGAAGCTTTCTTT; cdr3_aa: CASSPWKGSGQGFSEAFF
v_call: TRBV6-5; j_call: TRBJ2-3; clone_size: .; d_call: TRBD1; cdr3_nt: TGTGCCAGCAGAGGACGGGACAGGGAGGGAACGCAGTATTTT; cdr3_aa: CASRGRDREGTQYF
v_call: TRBV29-1; j_call: TRBJ1-1; clone_size: .; d_call: .; cdr3_nt: TGCAGCGTTGGGGCTTCCGCTGAAGCTTTCTTT; cdr3_aa: CSVGASAEAFF
v_call: TRBV14; j_call: TRBJ1-3; clone_size: medium-sized; d_call: .; cdr3_nt: TGTGCCAGCAGCCAAGCACAGCTCGGAAACACCATATATTTT; cdr3_aa: CASSQAQLGNTIYF
v_call: TRBV5-1; j_call: TRBJ2-1; clone_size: few; d_call: TRBD1; cdr3_nt: TGCGCCAGCAGCTTGGGGACCGGGACAGGGATCGGTCATGAGCAGTTCTTC; cdr3_aa: CASSLGTGTGIGHEQFF
v_call: TRBV28; j_call: TRBJ2-7; clone_size: .; d_call: .; cdr3_nt: TGTGCCAGCAGTTTAACAGGAATAGGAGGGCAGTACTTC; cdr3_aa: CASSLTGIGGQYF